Shown below are 16 T cell receptor beta chains from a single sample sequenced in a study of T cells in Graves' hyperthyroidism and ophthalmopathy. The TCR beta CDR3 regions underwent amplification using RNA transcripts as the source. TCR CDR3 underwent first-round RT-PCR with the HTBI primer set. TCRdb called the multiplex PCR reads again in MiXCR, with one record for every CDR3 protein. This table has hundreds of thousands of distinct CDR3 sequences, around 21% appearing once. Material: blood. The receptors stem from a man aged 25 to 40 with Graves' ophthalmopathy.

This chain joins TRBV12-3 or TRBV12-4 and TRBJ2-1, with D unresolved. CDR3 size: 13 residues. V gave up 6 bases and J gave up 8 bases, with 14 bases separating them. The CDR3 bases are TGTGCCAGCAGCGGCCGTGTAATCCATGAGCAGTTCTTC. It codes for CASSGRVIHEQFF.

This clonotype has at least ten counts. The CDR3 region is CSARDRRLAGMNEQFF. DNA for the CDR3: TGCAGTGCTAGAGATCGCCGGCTAGCGGGAATGAATGAGCAGTTCTTC. The chain links TRBV20-1 to TRBJ2-1, with 9 positions matching TRBD2. V was clipped by 0 bases and J by 7 bases; unmatched bases: 10. The CDR3 length is 16 residues. Per the germline V gene, CDR1 is DFQATT and CDR2 is SNEGSKA (reference sequence).

This clonotype has at least ten counts. J is TRBJ2-1 and V is TRBV20-1, with TRBD1 matching 9 bases. The CDR3 covers 13 residues. Looked up from germline, CDR1 is DFQATT and CDR2 is SNEGSKA (reference sequence). After removal of 4 bases from V and 6 bases from J, the junction contained 4 bases not matched to a gene. CDR3 loop: CSAIGTGPNEQFF. The CDR3 DNA sequence: TGCAGTGCTATTGGGACAGGGCCCAATGAGCAGTTCTTC.

This clonotype was seen many times. The V and J genes are TRBV24-1 and TRBJ2-7, with 8 positions matching TRBD1. The germline CDR1 and CDR2 sequences are KGHDR and SFDVKD. V dropped 4 bases and J dropped 3; count of bases not matched to a gene: 1. The CDR3 runs 13 residues. The CDR3 protein is CATSEGQGYEQYF. The CDR3 DNA reads as TGTGCCACCAGTGAAGGACAGGGCTACGAGCAGTACTTC.

The count of this clonotype is one. The V gene is TRBV6-1, the J gene TRBJ1-5; D not certain. The ends were cut back, 2 bases at V and 7 bases at J, with 18 bases in the middle. The CDR3 spans 16 residues. In germline, CDR1 is MNHNS, CDR2 SASEGT. This CDR3 is CASSENEVLVPQPQHF. CDR3 bases: TGTGCCAGCAGTGAAAACGAAGTTCTGGTGCCGCAGCCCCAGCATTTT.

This clonotype has ten or more counts. J is TRBJ2-1 and V is TRBV11-2; weak D call: TRBD2 (6 bases). CDR1 SGHAT and CDR2 FQNNGV come from the germline V gene. This CDR3 has 16 amino acids. The V end was cut by 3 bases, the J end by 0 bases, with 12 bases between. The CDR3 loop is CASSFSGTPSYNEQFF. The CDR3 nucleotides are TGTGCCAGCAGCTTCTCCGGGACTCCCTCCTACAATGAGCAGTTCTTC.

Remarks on this clonotype: A read error may explain this, as a much larger clone is one base away. The CDR3 DNA follows: TGTGCCAGCAAGCGACAGGGAATTCGCGAGCAGTACTTC. Its translation is CASKRQGIREQYF. The chain links TRBV6-1 to TRBJ2-7; 7 positions match TRBD1. Germline-derived CDR1 and CDR2 are MNHNS and SASEGT. The CDR3 spans 13 residues. Trimming at V came to 7 bases and at J to 6 bases, leaving 9 bases not matched to a gene.

This clonotype was detected a few times. This chain links TRBV6-1 with TRBJ1-2; 10 bases fit TRBD1. V lost 1 base and J lost 8; bases outside the gene matches: 7. The germline V gene has CDR1 MNHNS and CDR2 SASEGT. This CDR3 is built from 15 residues. CDR3 nucleotide sequence: TGTGCCAGCAGTGAAGAGGGACAGGGGATGGCGGGCTACACCTTC. This gives the protein CASSEEGQGMAGYTF.

This clonotype has ten or more counts. This chain joins TRBV11-2 and TRBJ2-1; D is perhaps TRBD1 (5 bases). Looked up from germline, CDR1 is SGHAT and CDR2 is FQNNGV. CDR3 length: 13 residues. Trimming stripped 2 bases from V and 9 bases from J, with 11 bases between. The DNA of the CDR3 is TGTGCCAGCAGCTTACCAGGGCAAGCTGAGCAGTTCTTC. This encodes CASSLPGQAEQFF.

This clonotype was counted only a few times. CDR3 coding DNA: TGCAGTGCGACGACAGGGGACACTCAGCCCCAGCATTTT. It codes for CSATTGDTQPQHF. The chain employs TRBV20-1 and TRBJ1-5; 8 nucleotides line up with TRBD1. The V and J ends lost 6 bases and 6 bases, in that order; junction bases with no gene match: 7. CDR1 and CDR2 from the germline V gene are DFQATT and SNEGSKA (reference sequence). This CDR3 has 13 residues.

The chain employs TRBV25-1 and TRBJ2-1, with 10 bases lining up with TRBD2. Germline CDR1 and CDR2: MGHDK and SYGVNS. Trimming removed 8 bases from V and 5 bases from J; junction bases left unmatched: 9. This CDR3 spans 15 amino acids. The CDR3 loop reads CASRPWTSGDNEQFF. DNA for the CDR3: TGTGCCAGCCGTCCGTGGACTAGCGGTGACAATGAGCAGTTCTTC.

CDR3 sequence: CASSISQPTDTQYF. The CDR3 DNA reads as TGTGCCAGTAGTATAAGTCAGCCCACAGATACGCAGTATTTT. The chain carries TRBV19 and TRBJ2-3; the D is unclear. Germline CDR1 reads LNHDA; CDR2 reads SQIVND (reference sequence). The germline V and J ends were trimmed by 2 bases and 2 bases, with 8 bases remaining between them. CDR3 length equals 14 residues. Variable domain in full (rest from reference TRBV19 and TRBJ2-3): DGGITQSPKYLFRKEGQNVTLSCEQNLNHDAMYWYRQDPGQGLRLIYYSQIVNDFQKGDIAEGYSVSREKKESFPLTVTSAQKNPTAFYLCASSISQPTDTQYFGPGTRLTVL.

Notes on this clonotype: An end of the junction does not agree with germline; a read error may underlie this. This chain uses TRBV5-1 with TRBJ2-7; D gene unclear. This CDR3 spans 14 amino acids. Germline V gene data show CDR1 as SGHRS and CDR2 as YFSETQ. As DNA, the CDR3 is TGTGCCAGCAGCCTCCTCCGAGAGTCCTACGAGCAGCACTTC. Translation gives CASSLLRESYEQHF.

This clonotype was detected many times. The J gene is TRBJ2-5, the V gene TRBV20-1; D may be TRBD2 (6 bases). The V end was cut by 5 bases, the J end by 13 bases, with 20 bases between. CDR3 length: 12 amino acids. Germline CDR1 DFQATT, CDR2 SNEGSKA (reference sequence). CDR3 in DNA: TGCAGTGCTCCCTCAACGGGAGATGGAAGGTACTTC. This encodes CSAPSTGDGRYF.

This clonotype was seen more than once but under ten times. The chain uses TRBV7-3 and TRBJ2-3; D perhaps matches TRBD1 (5 bases). The CDR3 sequence is 14 residues long. Trimming left V 5 bases short and J 2 bases short, with 11 bases between. The V gene's germline CDR1 is SGHTA and CDR2 FQGTGA. CDR3 nucleotides: TGTGCCAGCAGCCCCGACAGATACACAGATACGCAGTATTTT. This sequence encodes CASSPDRYTDTQYF.

The chain is built from TRBV5-1 and TRBJ2-6; 9 bases are a match to TRBD1. CDR1 is SGHRS and CDR2 is YFSETQ in the germline V gene. This CDR3 comprises 18 residues. Trimming removed 2 bases from V and 4 bases from J; junction bases left unmatched: 10. In DNA, the CDR3 is TGCGCCAGCAGCTTAAGTACAGGGGGCGGCTCCGGGGCCAACGTCCTGACTTTC. This sequence encodes CASSLSTGGGSGANVLTF.